These 3 T cell receptor beta chains share one sample of origin, sequenced in a study of shared T cell receptors in the human thymus. The table came from immunoSEQ multiplex PCR; TCRdb's copy has only in-frame clones and leaves some out. Among 600,000 or so clones listed, over 75% were seen once. The sample was also reused in another study, on human thymus T cells.

The specimen sequenced was thymocytes. The receptor set was obtained from a boy under two years old with a congenital heart defect.

V gene TRBV19 combines with J gene TRBJ1-5, with TRBD1 matching over 10 bases. The germline V gene has CDR1 LNHDA and CDR2 SQIVND (reference sequence). The CDR3 is 17 amino acids. The ends lost 3 bases at V and 3 bases at J; junction bases unmatched: 8. CDR3 sequence reads: CASSIGPDRGPNQPQHF. In DNA, the CDR3 is TGTGCCAGTAGTATTGGCCCTGACAGGGGGCCCAATCAGCCCCAGCATTTT.

The chain combines TRBV5-6 with TRBJ2-1; 7 bases are a match to TRBD1. Germline CDR1 reads SGHDT; CDR2 reads YYEEEE. V lost 1 base to trimming and J lost 8 bases; unmatched junction nucleotides: 3. The CDR3 is made up of 13 amino acids. CDR3 DNA: TGTGCCAGCAGCTTGTCCGACAGGGATGAGCAGTTCTTC. Its protein is CASSLSDRDEQFF.

This clone was seen once. The rearrangement joins TRBV27 to TRBJ2-1; D may be TRBD2 (5 bases). The CDR3 contains 14 residues. Germline V CDR1 and CDR2: MNHEY, SMNVEV (reference sequence). V lost 1 base and J lost 7, with 11 bases in between. In DNA form, the CDR3 reads TGTGCCAGCAGTTTATGGGGAGTAGGGAATGAGCAGTTCTTC. It yields the protein CASSLWGVGNEQFF.